This T cell receptor (beta chain) was observed in a study of cytomegalovirus exposure and HLA in healthy donors. Study-level findings and limits: Most of the CMV-associated TCR beta chains (in a later analysis) appeared to be HLA-restricted. CMV serostatus was the sole immune exposure data available.

The CDR3 runs to 15 residues. The germline V gene encodes CDR1 MNHNS and CDR2 SASEGT. V trimming: 4 bases; J trimming: 0 bases; junction bases outside the gene matches: 5. The PCR ran on 60 Vbeta and 13 Jbeta primers. Using immunoSEQ multiplex PCR, the repertoire was profiled, and TCRdb retains in-frame clones only, with some absent. Among some 120,000 clones listed, approximately 80% were seen once. A word on this clone: Its antigen is unidentified.

This TCR was sampled from a woman in her late teens or twenties in good health and CMV-seropositive. Sequencing used PBMCs. The chain employs TRBV6-1 and TRBJ1-2; 7 positions match TRBD1. The CDR3 spells CASSGRTGTNYGYTF. The DNA of the CDR3 is TGTGCCAGCAGTGGGAGGACAGGCACTAACTATGGCTACACCTTC.